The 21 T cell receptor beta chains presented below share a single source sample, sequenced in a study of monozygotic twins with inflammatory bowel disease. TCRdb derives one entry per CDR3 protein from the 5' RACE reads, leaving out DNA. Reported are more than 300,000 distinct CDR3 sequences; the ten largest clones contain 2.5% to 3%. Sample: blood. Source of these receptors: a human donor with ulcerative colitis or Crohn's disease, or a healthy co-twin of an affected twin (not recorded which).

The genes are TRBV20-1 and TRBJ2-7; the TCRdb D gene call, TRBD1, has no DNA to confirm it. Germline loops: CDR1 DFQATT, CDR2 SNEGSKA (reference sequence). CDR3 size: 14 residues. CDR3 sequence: CSALTGTGYHEQYF.

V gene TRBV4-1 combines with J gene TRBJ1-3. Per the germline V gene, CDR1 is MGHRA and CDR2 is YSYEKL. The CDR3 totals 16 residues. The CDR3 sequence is CASSQDFGLSGNTIYF.

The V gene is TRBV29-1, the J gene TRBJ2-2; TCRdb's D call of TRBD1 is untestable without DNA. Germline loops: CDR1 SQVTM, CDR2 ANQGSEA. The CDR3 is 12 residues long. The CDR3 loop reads CSVEDMGRELFF.

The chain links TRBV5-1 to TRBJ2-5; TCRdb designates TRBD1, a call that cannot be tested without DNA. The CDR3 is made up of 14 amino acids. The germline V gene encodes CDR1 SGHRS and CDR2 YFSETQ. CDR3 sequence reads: CASSRDGLKETQYF.

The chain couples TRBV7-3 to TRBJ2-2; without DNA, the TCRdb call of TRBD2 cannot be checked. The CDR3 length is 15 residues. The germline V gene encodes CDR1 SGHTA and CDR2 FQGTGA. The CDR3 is CASSLLIAGTGELFF. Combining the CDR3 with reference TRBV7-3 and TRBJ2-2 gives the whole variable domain GAGVSQTPSNKVTEKGKYVELRCDPISGHTALYWYRQSLGQGPEFLIYFQGTGAADDSGLPNDRFFAVRPEGSVSTLKIQRTERGDSAVYLCASSLLIAGTGELFFGEGSRLTVL.

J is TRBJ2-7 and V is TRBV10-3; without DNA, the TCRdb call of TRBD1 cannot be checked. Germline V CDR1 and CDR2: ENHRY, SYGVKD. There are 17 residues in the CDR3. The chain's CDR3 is CAISESLGTGDPYEQYF.

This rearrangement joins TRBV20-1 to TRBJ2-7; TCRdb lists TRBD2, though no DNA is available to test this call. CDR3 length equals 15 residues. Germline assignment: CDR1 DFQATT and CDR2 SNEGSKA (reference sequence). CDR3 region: CSARAGTSGLYEQYF.

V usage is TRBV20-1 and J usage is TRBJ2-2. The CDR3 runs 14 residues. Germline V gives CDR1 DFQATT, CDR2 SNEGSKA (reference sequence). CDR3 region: CSARPRIEIGELFF.

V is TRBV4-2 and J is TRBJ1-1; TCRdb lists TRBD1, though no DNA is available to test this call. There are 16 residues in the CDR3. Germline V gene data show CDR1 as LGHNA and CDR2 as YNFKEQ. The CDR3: CASSQLGPDRGDEAFF.

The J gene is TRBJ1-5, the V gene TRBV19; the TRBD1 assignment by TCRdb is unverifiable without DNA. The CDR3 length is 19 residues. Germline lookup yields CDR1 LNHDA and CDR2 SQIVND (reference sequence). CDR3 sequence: CASSILFRTVRHSNQPQHF.

The chain's CDR3 is CASSLDRDRGIHGYTF. The gene calls are TRBV7-8 and TRBJ1-2; TCRdb's assignment of TRBD1 cannot be checked, as there is no DNA. Germline values: CDR1 SGHVS, CDR2 FQNEAQ. The CDR3 runs 16 residues.

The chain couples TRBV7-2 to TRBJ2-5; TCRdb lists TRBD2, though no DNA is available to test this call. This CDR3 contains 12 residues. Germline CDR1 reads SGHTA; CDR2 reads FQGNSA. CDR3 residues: CASSSPSRAQYF.

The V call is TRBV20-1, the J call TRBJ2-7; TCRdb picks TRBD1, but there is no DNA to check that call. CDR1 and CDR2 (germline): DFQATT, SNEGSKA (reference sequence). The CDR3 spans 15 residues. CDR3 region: CSARTPGQGSYEQYF.

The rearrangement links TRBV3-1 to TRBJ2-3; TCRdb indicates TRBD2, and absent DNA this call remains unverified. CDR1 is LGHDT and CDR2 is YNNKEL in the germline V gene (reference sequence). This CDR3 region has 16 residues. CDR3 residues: CASSPRTRGGGDTQYF.

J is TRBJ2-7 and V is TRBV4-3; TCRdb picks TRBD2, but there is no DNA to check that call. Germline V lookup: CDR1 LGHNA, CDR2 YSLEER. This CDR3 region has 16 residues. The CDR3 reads CASSQELAGTFYEQYF.

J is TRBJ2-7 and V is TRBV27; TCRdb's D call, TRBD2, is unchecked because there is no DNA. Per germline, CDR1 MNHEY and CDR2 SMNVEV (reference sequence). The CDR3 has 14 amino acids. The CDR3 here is CASSFTGGPYEQYF.

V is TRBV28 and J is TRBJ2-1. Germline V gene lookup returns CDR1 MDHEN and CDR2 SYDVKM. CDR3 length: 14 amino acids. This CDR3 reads CASGDWSVFNEQFF.

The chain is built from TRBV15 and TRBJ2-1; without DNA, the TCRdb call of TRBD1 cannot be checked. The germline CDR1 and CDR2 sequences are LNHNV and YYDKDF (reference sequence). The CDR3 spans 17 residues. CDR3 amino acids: CATSRHKTGAVDNEQFF. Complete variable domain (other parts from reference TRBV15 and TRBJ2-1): DAMVIQNPRYQVTQFGKPVTLSCSQTLNHNVMYWYQQKSSQAPKLLFHYYDKDFNNEADTPDNFQSRRPNTSFCFLDIRSPGLGDTAMYLCATSRHKTGAVDNEQFFGPGTRLTVL.

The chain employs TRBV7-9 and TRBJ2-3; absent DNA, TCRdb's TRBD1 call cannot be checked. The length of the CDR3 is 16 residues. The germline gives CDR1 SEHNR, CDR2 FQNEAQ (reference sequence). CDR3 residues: CASSSRGQAFTDTQYF. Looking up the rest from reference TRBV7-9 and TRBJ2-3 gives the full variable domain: DTGVSQNPRHKITKRGQNVTFRCDPISEHNRLYWYRQTLGQGPEFLTYFQNEAQLEKSRLLSDRFSAERPKGSFSTLEIQRTEQGDSAMYLCASSSRGQAFTDTQYFGPGTRLTVL.

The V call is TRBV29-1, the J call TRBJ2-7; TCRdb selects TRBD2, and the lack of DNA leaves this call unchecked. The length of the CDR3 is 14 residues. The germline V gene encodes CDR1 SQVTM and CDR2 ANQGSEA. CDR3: CSILAGPGAYEQYF.

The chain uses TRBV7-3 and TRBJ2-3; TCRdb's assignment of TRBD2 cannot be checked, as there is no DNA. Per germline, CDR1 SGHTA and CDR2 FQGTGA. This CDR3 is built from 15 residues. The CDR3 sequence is CASSFGGERTDTQYF.